The present entry profiles one TCR beta chain with its context. Its antigen is undetermined. CDR3 size: 14 residues. The germline gives CDR1 SGHRS, CDR2 YFSETQ. The germline V and J ends were trimmed by 0 bases and 5 bases, with 12 bases remaining between them. The study drew the donors from its roughly 110-subject validation cohort, separate from the roughly 670-subject first cohort. The data are from a study of cytomegalovirus exposure and HLA in healthy donors. Study as a whole: The approximately 120 validation repertoires were reported in a later analysis to have been generated on the same platform as the 500 to 700 first-cohort repertoires.

The table came from immunoSEQ multiplex PCR; TCRdb's copy has only in-frame clones and leaves some out. The sample contains about 150,000 clones, approximately 89% of which appear only once. Findings and caveats of the study: Cytomegalovirus association was assigned to more than 150 TCR beta chains. There were some public TCRs occurring in many donors, but most TCR sequences were rare.

This chain joins TRBV5-1 and TRBJ2-7; the D gene is possibly TRBD2 (5 bases). The receptor was derived from a man aged 18 to 30 in good health and CMV-seronegative. The sequencing sample was made of PBMCs. The chain's CDR3 is CASSLGGVGNEQYF. The DNA of the CDR3 is TGCGCCAGCAGCTTGGGGGGAGTGGGAAACGAGCAGTACTTC.